The T cell receptor (beta chain) under discussion was sequenced for a study of blood T cell repertoires in COVID-19. As for the study in general: Specimens from acute and convalescent COVID-19 originated in the United States, Italy and Spain. PBMCs, B-cell-depleted T cells, or T cells provided the cDNA or gDNA that made up the material.

Germline V gene lookup returns CDR1 SGHDT and CDR2 YYEEEE. The junction had 5 bases not matched to a gene; V was cut back by 3 bases and J by 5 bases. This CDR3 is built from 14 residues. As originally analysed: Reference gene primers were amplified, and this amplification served to estimate nucleated cell counts. The protocol was immunoSEQ multiplex PCR, while the TCRdb copy is restricted to in-frame clones and leaves out a portion. Clone size and the V and J calls come from that table; the DNA yielded D and trimming. The sample lists about 350,000 clones, more than 70% occurring once. Followed over time, Seattle patients had been enrolled while infection was active.

Sequencing was done on a sample of peripheral blood. The chain employs TRBV5-6 and TRBJ2-7; 10 nucleotides line up with TRBD1. The sequence was obtained from a woman aged 70-85 years with COVID-19, enrolled during active disease. For the CDR3, the DNA is TGTGCCAGCAGCTCCGGGACAGGGGATGACGAGCAGTACTTC. It translates to CASSSGTGDDEQYF.